This T cell receptor (beta chain) was documented in a study of T-cell reconstitution after alpha-beta-depleted transplantation in children. TCRbeta library construction was performed incorporating unique molecular identifiers. Each CDR3 protein gets one entry after TCRdb re-called the PCR reads with MiXCR. The sample has approximately 640,000 distinct CDR3 sequences, around a sixth seen once. After removal of 0 bases from V and 5 bases from J, the junction contained 5 bases not matched to a gene. Germline V gene lookup returns CDR1 SGHAT and CDR2 FQNNGV. This CDR3 region has 16 residues. The sequenced sample was PBMCs from the stem cell graft donor, obtained from the stem cell graft. The TCR was taken from a human donor who donated a stem cell graft to a child with acute myeloid leukemia. The chain joins TRBV11-2 to TRBJ2-7; 12 bases match TRBD2. CDR3 bases: TGTGCCAGCAGCTTAGATCTTGCTAGCGGGGGGGACGAGCAGTACTTC. Protein sequence: CASSLDLASGGDEQYF.